This entry concerns a single T cell receptor (beta chain). The record originates from a study of blood T cell repertoires in COVID-19. Original methodology: Reference gene primer amplification in the assay estimated nucleated cell counts. This table comes from immunoSEQ multiplex PCR, and its TCRdb copy is limited to in-frame clones, with some not included. Clone size and the V and J calls come from that table; the DNA yielded D and trimming. Among hundreds of thousands of clones, about 90% were seen once, and the ten largest hold approximately 2%. CDR3 size: 15 residues. Per germline, CDR1 LGHNA and CDR2 YSLEER. V shed 0 bases and J shed 10 bases, with 13 bases lying between them.

Sequences were obtained from peripheral blood. The V gene is TRBV4-3, the J gene TRBJ1-6, with TRBD1 as a possible D gene (5 bases). The TCR was taken from a woman in her thirties who had recovered from COVID-19. The CDR3 DNA reads as TGCGCCAGCAGCCAAGATAAGGGGATGAACTCACCCCTCCACTTT. Translating it yields CASSQDKGMNSPLHF.